Sequencing of this TCR beta chain was carried out in a study of cytomegalovirus exposure and HLA in healthy donors (TCRdb year 2017). General notes on the study: The 700 or so repertoires of the first cohort and the roughly 120 validation repertoires were produced on the same platform, according to a later analysis. To predict cytomegalovirus infection status, the study brought together high-throughput TCR immunosequencing, statistical association of individual TCRs with disease status, and machine learning. Besides the first cohort of 550 to 750 subjects, a separate validation cohort made up of over 100 different subjects was used. The aim of the study was to test whether cataloging public T cell receptors could identify signatures of past pathogen exposure.

Donors formed part of the validation cohort, which comprised 120 subjects and was distinct from the first cohort of 666 subjects. Libraries were constructed by the immunoSEQ multiplex PCR assay. Per the original workflow: A statistical classification framework was built to diagnose cytomegalovirus status from the catalog of TCR beta chain sequences. TCRdb took over this immuneACCESS table, retaining in-frame rearrangements with V and J assigned. Such tables are incomplete; in checked studies, under half of the missing clones stem from an unresolved V gene, and the remainder is unexplained. Clonal size and the V and J genes are those of that table, whereas D and trimming came from the DNA. Across this sample there are over 250,000 clones, with about 85% seen only once. More than 0.9% of the sample comes from the top ten. Notes on this clone: There is no known antigen for this receptor. No clone much larger than this one lies a single base away; base qualities are absent.

Points the paper makes about the study in general: The classifier was reported to diagnose cytomegalovirus status with high specificity and sensitivity in both the original cohort and the validation cohort. The validation cohort had no HLA typing available for a later analysis, so co-occurrence within that cohort was assessed over all 120 repertoires. Most TCR sequences were seen in very few donors, while some public TCRs were found in many individuals. In vitro tests confirmed that a few of the cytomegalovirus-associated TCR beta chains recognize cytomegalovirus antigens. A total of roughly 160 TCR beta chains were listed by the study as associated with cytomegalovirus. The authors suggested that the approach could potentially be extended to other disease states and immunological phenotypes. Of the cluster scores, about 94% were above 0 in a later analysis, which found that TCRs clustered in the first cohort also tended to co-occur in the approximately 130 validation repertoires.

The origin of this receptor is a woman in her 30s in good health and CMV-seropositive. Sample: PBMCs.

The DNA sequence follows: TGTGCCAGCAGCTTAGACCAGGGCCTGATTACTGAAGCTTTCTTT. Its translation is CASSLDQGLITEAFF. In this chain, TRBV7-2 is recombined with TRBJ1-1; D gene: possibly TRBD1, on 5 matching bases. V drops 1 base and J drops 5 bases, leaving 14 bases in between. Based on the germline V gene, the CDR1 and CDR2 sequences are SGHTA and FQGNSA. The CDR3 holds 15 amino acids from the cysteine to the phenylalanine. Left in the record is the CDR3 DNA by itself, 45 bases read in frame from the first base.